This T cell receptor (beta chain) was recorded in a study of shared clonotypes between healthy human individuals. Study-wide context: Three men and a couple of women, aged 18 to 49, were donors.

Unsorted samples drew genomic DNA from 100 million or so PBMCs. The assay was immunoSEQ multiplex PCR, and TCRdb's table has in-frame clones only and misses some. This sample carries more than 450,000 clones, less than 85% of them seen once, and the ten largest clones take 13%. The sample consisted of PBMCs. The TCR originated in a woman between 40 and 55 years old in good health. Some clones in this sample may be carry-over from other donors' samples.

CDR3 region: CASSFGGRASEQYF. CDR3 DNA: TGTGCCAGCAGCTTCGGCGGGAGGGCCTCCGAGCAGTACTTC. The rearrangement links TRBV7-9 to TRBJ2-7; 9 bases agree with TRBD2. The V and J ends lost 3 bases and 6 bases, in that order; junction bases with no gene match: 6. Looked up from germline, CDR1 is SEHNR and CDR2 is FQNEAQ (reference sequence). This CDR3 is built from 14 residues.